A selection of T cell receptor beta chains follows, all from one sample in a study of post-analysis software for immune sequencing data. One entry per CDR3 protein results from TCRdb running MiXCR on the PCR reads. The table records about half a million distinct CDR3 sequences, 45% of them present only once. The specimen sequenced was blood. The source is a girl aged 10 to 17 with multiple sclerosis. The CDR3 runs from the conserved cysteine through the conserved F or W. The order of the fields is D gene, J gene, V gene, clone size, CDR3 DNA, CDR3 protein. The D gene is left open where the match is weak. Size values are once, few and many counts, or a class for expanded clones, and some rows have none.

d_gene: TRBD1
j_gene: TRBJ2-2
v_gene: TRBV20-1
abundance: .
CDR3nt: TGCAGTGCTCGATGGACAGGTAGACGGAGCGGGGAGCTGTTTTTT
CDR3aa: CSARWTGRRSGELFF

d_gene: .
j_gene: TRBJ1-2
v_gene: TRBV6-6
abundance: few
CDR3nt: TGTGCCAGCAGTTCGGGAGGTGGCTACACCTTC
CDR3aa: CASSSGGGYTF

d_gene: TRBD2
j_gene: TRBJ2-1
v_gene: TRBV28
abundance: .
CDR3nt: TGTGCCAGCAGTCGGGGGACTAGCGGGAGGGCCCCCTACAATGAGCAGTTCTTC
CDR3aa: CASSRGTSGRAPYNEQFF

d_gene: .
j_gene: TRBJ1-5
v_gene: TRBV20-1
abundance: .
CDR3nt: TGCAGTGGACTAGGGGATAGCAATCAGCCCCAGCATTTT
CDR3aa: CSGLGDSNQPQHF

d_gene: TRBD2
j_gene: TRBJ2-1
v_gene: TRBV7-2
abundance: .
CDR3nt: TGTGCCAGCAGCTTAGGGACTAGTTTCTACAATGAGCAGTTCTTC
CDR3aa: CASSLGTSFYNEQFF

d_gene: .
j_gene: TRBJ2-5
v_gene: TRBV29-1
abundance: .
CDR3nt: TGCAGCGTCTTTCGGGGGGCGGATGAGCAGTACTTC
CDR3aa: CSVFRGADEQYF

d_gene: TRBD1
j_gene: TRBJ2-5
v_gene: TRBV7-2
abundance: .
CDR3nt: TGTGCCACCCGGATAACAGGGGTCGAGACCCAGTACTTC
CDR3aa: CATRITGVETQYF

d_gene: .
j_gene: TRBJ2-7
v_gene: TRBV4-1
abundance: few
CDR3nt: TGCGCCAGCAGCCAAGTAACGAACGTCAGAAACTACGAGCAGTACTTC
CDR3aa: CASSQVTNVRNYEQYF

d_gene: TRBD2
j_gene: TRBJ2-1
v_gene: TRBV4-1
abundance: .
CDR3nt: TGCGCCAGCAGCCAAAGATGGGCCGGGACTAGCAGCCAGAGCTCCTACAATGAGCAGTTCTTC
CDR3aa: CASSQRWAGTSSQSSYNEQFF

d_gene: .
j_gene: TRBJ2-5
v_gene: TRBV15
abundance: .
CDR3nt: TGTGCCACCAGCAGAGGCCTGAAGGGCGAGACCCAGTACTTC
CDR3aa: CATSRGLKGETQYF

d_gene: TRBD1
j_gene: TRBJ2-7
v_gene: TRBV5-1
abundance: few
CDR3nt: TGCGCCAGCAGCTCTTACCAGACAGGGGACTTAGCCTACGAGCAGTACTTC
CDR3aa: CASSSYQTGDLAYEQYF

d_gene: .
j_gene: TRBJ1-4
v_gene: TRBV11-2
abundance: .
CDR3nt: TGTGCCAGCAGCGCCCCCGGTAGCGCAACTAATGAAAGACTGTTTTTT
CDR3aa: CASSAPGSATNERLFF

d_gene: .
j_gene: TRBJ2-1
v_gene: TRBV7-2
abundance: few
CDR3nt: TGTGCCAGCAGCACCGGACGTTACACGCCCTACAATGAGCAGTTCTTC
CDR3aa: CASSTGRYTPYNEQFF

d_gene: .
j_gene: TRBJ2-1
v_gene: TRBV20-1
abundance: .
CDR3nt: TGCAGTGCTATCCCGATTGCCTTCTCCTACAATGAGCAGTTCTTC
CDR3aa: CSAIPIAFSYNEQFF

d_gene: TRBD2
j_gene: TRBJ2-1
v_gene: TRBV28
abundance: .
CDR3nt: TGTGCCAGCAGGCTAGCGGGAGGGGATGAGCAGTTCTTC
CDR3aa: CASRLAGGDEQFF

d_gene: .
j_gene: TRBJ2-6
v_gene: TRBV7-9
abundance: .
CDR3nt: TGTGCCAGCAGCCCGAGGAACGGGGCCAACGTCCTGACTTTC
CDR3aa: CASSPRNGANVLTF

d_gene: .
j_gene: TRBJ2-7
v_gene: TRBV28
abundance: few
CDR3nt: TGTGCCAGCAGTTTCCAGCCTTCCACCTACGAGCAGTACTTC
CDR3aa: CASSFQPSTYEQYF

d_gene: TRBD2
j_gene: TRBJ2-7
v_gene: TRBV12-3/TRBV12-4
abundance: .
CDR3nt: TGTGCCAGCAGTTCGGGGCGGGAGGGCCTCTACGAGCAGTACTTC
CDR3aa: CASSSGREGLYEQYF

d_gene: .
j_gene: TRBJ1-1
v_gene: TRBV27
abundance: .
CDR3nt: TGTGCCAGCAGTTATTGGAGGGGGGTCAGGAACACTGAAGCTTTCTTT
CDR3aa: CASSYWRGVRNTEAFF

d_gene: .
j_gene: TRBJ2-5
v_gene: TRBV3-1
abundance: .
CDR3nt: TGTGCCAGCAGCCCCCCCACGCAGGGGGAGACCCAGTACTTC
CDR3aa: CASSPPTQGETQYF

d_gene: .
j_gene: TRBJ1-5
v_gene: TRBV25-1
abundance: .
CDR3nt: TGTGCCAGCAGTCCGCCCGGGCCTAGGGGCGATCAGCCCCAGCATTTT
CDR3aa: CASSPPGPRGDQPQHF

d_gene: TRBD1
j_gene: TRBJ2-5
v_gene: TRBV3-1
abundance: few
CDR3nt: TGTGCCAGCAGTCCGACAGGGGCTCGAGAGACCCAGTACTTC
CDR3aa: CASSPTGARETQYF

d_gene: TRBD1
j_gene: TRBJ2-2
v_gene: TRBV20-1
abundance: .
CDR3nt: TGCAGTGCCACAGGGGGCGCCGGCGGGGAGCTGTTTTTT
CDR3aa: CSATGGAGGELFF

d_gene: .
j_gene: TRBJ2-3
v_gene: TRBV12-5
abundance: few
CDR3nt: TGTGCTAGTGGTTTGGATACCACTAGAGATACGCAGTATTTT
CDR3aa: CASGLDTTRDTQYF

d_gene: TRBD2
j_gene: TRBJ2-7
v_gene: TRBV4-2
abundance: .
CDR3nt: TGTGCCAGCAGCCAAGGCGGGAGTCGAAGTGAGCAGTACTTC
CDR3aa: CASSQGGSRSEQYF

d_gene: .
j_gene: TRBJ1-3
v_gene: TRBV27
abundance: once
CDR3nt: TGTGCCAGCAGTTACCTCCCTGGAAACACCATATATTTT
CDR3aa: CASSYLPGNTIYF

d_gene: TRBD1
j_gene: TRBJ1-5
v_gene: TRBV6-1
abundance: few
CDR3nt: TGTGCCAGCAGTCGACAGGGCGGAGATCAGCCCCAGCATTTT
CDR3aa: CASSRQGGDQPQHF

d_gene: TRBD2
j_gene: TRBJ2-2
v_gene: TRBV2
abundance: .
CDR3nt: TGTGCCAGCATCCCAGGACTAGCGGGAGTAAGCACCGGGGAGCGGTTTTTT
CDR3aa: CASIPGLAGVSTGERFF

d_gene: TRBD2
j_gene: TRBJ2-1
v_gene: TRBV3-1
abundance: .
CDR3nt: TGTGCCAGCAGCCAAGACCCCCTCGCGGGAGGCATCGATGAGCAGTTCTTC
CDR3aa: CASSQDPLAGGIDEQFF

d_gene: .
j_gene: TRBJ1-5
v_gene: TRBV28
abundance: .
CDR3nt: TGTGCCAGCAGGCAGGGGAGGCAGAATCAGCCCCAGCATTTT
CDR3aa: CASRQGRQNQPQHF

d_gene: .
j_gene: TRBJ2-5
v_gene: TRBV7-9
abundance: .
CDR3nt: TGTGCCAGCAGTCCAGGGCAAGAGGTCCAGTACTTC
CDR3aa: CASSPGQEVQYF

d_gene: TRBD2
j_gene: TRBJ2-4
v_gene: TRBV10-3
abundance: few
CDR3nt: TGTGCCATCAGTGAGAGCCGACTAGCGGGAGGGGACAAAAACATTCAGTACTTC
CDR3aa: CAISESRLAGGDKNIQYF

d_gene: TRBD2
j_gene: TRBJ2-5
v_gene: TRBV12-3/TRBV12-4
abundance: many
CDR3nt: TGTGCCAGCAGTTCCCCGACTAGCGGGAGAATGGAGACCCAGTACTTC
CDR3aa: CASSSPTSGRMETQYF

d_gene: .
j_gene: TRBJ1-5
v_gene: TRBV28
abundance: .
CDR3nt: TGTGCCAGCGTGGGGGCCCGGGAGCCCCAGCATTTT
CDR3aa: CASVGAREPQHF

d_gene: .
j_gene: TRBJ2-7
v_gene: TRBV29-1
abundance: few
CDR3nt: TGCAGCGTTGAACCACAGGGAAAGGGGAACGAGCAGTACTTC
CDR3aa: CSVEPQGKGNEQYF

d_gene: .
j_gene: TRBJ2-4
v_gene: TRBV7-8
abundance: few
CDR3nt: TGTGCCAGCAGCTTAGCCGGACTGGTTAAAAACATTCAGTACTTC
CDR3aa: CASSLAGLVKNIQYF

d_gene: .
j_gene: TRBJ1-1
v_gene: TRBV6-6
abundance: .
CDR3nt: TGTGCCAGCTCCCCGGACTTCGCCCTGACTGAAGCTTTCTTT
CDR3aa: CASSPDFALTEAFF

d_gene: .
j_gene: TRBJ1-4
v_gene: TRBV9
abundance: .
CDR3nt: TGTGCCAGCAGCGACCAGGACAGTTCGTCCGAAAAACTGTTTTTT
CDR3aa: CASSDQDSSSEKLFF

d_gene: TRBD1
j_gene: TRBJ2-1
v_gene: TRBV3-1
abundance: .
CDR3nt: TGTGCCAGCAGCCAGAAGGACAGGGAATCCTACAATGAGCAGTTCTTC
CDR3aa: CASSQKDRESYNEQFF

d_gene: .
j_gene: TRBJ2-7
v_gene: TRBV6-2/TRBV6-3
abundance: .
CDR3nt: TGTGCCAGCACCCCGGGATTCAAGCAGTACTTC
CDR3aa: CASTPGFKQYF

d_gene: .
j_gene: TRBJ2-5
v_gene: TRBV3-1
abundance: few
CDR3nt: TGTGCCAGCAGCCAAGGCGAATCAGAGACCCAGTACTTC
CDR3aa: CASSQGESETQYF

d_gene: .
j_gene: TRBJ2-1
v_gene: TRBV7-2
abundance: .
CDR3nt: TGTGCCAGCAGCTTACTCTATGCGGGGGCAGATAATAGGGAGCAGTTCTTC
CDR3aa: CASSLLYAGADNREQFF

d_gene: .
j_gene: TRBJ1-5
v_gene: TRBV7-8
abundance: .
CDR3nt: TGTGCCAGCAGCTTAGGTCTGGGCAGCTGGGGCAATCAGCCCCAGCATTTT
CDR3aa: CASSLGLGSWGNQPQHF

d_gene: .
j_gene: TRBJ2-4
v_gene: TRBV20-1
abundance: .
CDR3nt: TGCAGTGCTCAGCTAGGGATCCGTGGGATTCAGTACTTC
CDR3aa: CSAQLGIRGIQYF

d_gene: .
j_gene: TRBJ2-1
v_gene: TRBV7-9
abundance: once
CDR3nt: TGTGCCAGCAGTCGTACCGCGTCGGCAGAGTTCTTC
CDR3aa: CASSRTASAEFF

d_gene: .
j_gene: TRBJ2-2
v_gene: TRBV3-1
abundance: .
CDR3nt: TGTGCCAGCAGCCAAGGGATGAACACCGGGGAGCTGTTTTTT
CDR3aa: CASSQGMNTGELFF